These 18 T cell receptor beta chains were sequenced from one sample in a study of beta chain features in type 1 diabetes. Their antigens remain unidentified. Broader study findings: Shortening that was moderate but significant affected the TCRB CDR3s of Type 1 diabetes patients in all four CD4+ subsets.

The study reverse transcribed the entire isolated RNA, so it sequenced expressed TCRB transcripts. Data came from immunoSEQ multiplex PCR; TCRdb stores just in-frame clones and leaves some out. The table has more than 300,000 clones, 7% to 10% seen once; the top ten hold 1%. Sample: central memory CD4+ T cells from blood. Receptors were obtained from a man under 40 with type 1 diabetes.

This clone turned up a few times. The chain is built from TRBV6-5 and TRBJ1-2, with 8 positions matching TRBD1. Trimming took 6 bases from V and 4 from J; bases not matched to a gene: 4. Germline values: CDR1 MNHEY, CDR2 SVGAGI. This CDR3 has 13 residues. The CDR3 region is CASSTGGAYGYTF. In DNA form, the CDR3 reads TGTGCCAGCAGCACAGGGGGGGCCTATGGCTACACCTTC.

The genes are TRBV7-2 and TRBJ2-3, with D uncertain. This CDR3 has 13 amino acids. Germline V lookup: CDR1 SGHTA, CDR2 FQGNSA. Deletions cut 5 bases from V and 6 bases from J, with 12 bases between. CDR3 region: CASSENGRDTQYF. The DNA for the CDR3 is TGTGCCAGCAGCGAAAACGGACGGGATACGCAGTATTTT.

The genes are TRBV7-2 and TRBJ1-1; 9 nucleotides align to TRBD1. Trimming at V came to 4 bases and at J to 11 bases, leaving 14 bases not matched to a gene. Germline lookup yields CDR1 SGHTA and CDR2 FQGNSA. The CDR3 has 15 residues. The CDR3: CASSSPNTGGLVAFF. The CDR3, as DNA: TGTGCCAGCAGCTCCCCCAACACAGGGGGCTTGGTGGCTTTCTTT.

The chain recombines TRBV2 with TRBJ1-1; 8 bases align to TRBD1. This CDR3 is built from 14 residues. The V and J ends lost 6 bases and 3 bases, in that order; junction bases with no gene match: 6. Germline CDR1 reads SNHLY; CDR2 reads FYNNEI. The CDR3 loop is CASSEQGVHTEAFF. The CDR3 DNA sequence: TGTGCCAGCAGCGAACAGGGGGTGCACACTGAAGCTTTCTTT.

J is TRBJ2-3 and V is TRBV2, with a tentative D call TRBD1 (5 bases). CDR1 and CDR2 (germline): SNHLY, FYNNEI. This CDR3 spans 17 amino acids. V lost 3 bases and J 0 bases, leaving 16 bases between the germline ends. The DNA for the CDR3 is TGTGCCAGCAGTGATTCAAGGGGCCGACTTAGCACAGATACGCAGTATTTT. Translating gives CASSDSRGRLSTDTQYF.

This chain connects TRBV20-1 to TRBJ2-5, with D uncertain. CDR3 length equals 11 residues. The germline CDR1 and CDR2 sequences are DFQATT and SNEGSKA (reference sequence). V was shortened by 7 bases and J by 5 bases, with 11 bases between the two germline ends. The CDR3 DNA sequence: TGCAGTGTCGCCAAAACGGAGACCCAGTACTTC. This encodes CSVAKTETQYF.

The sample holds a few counts of this clone. Other DNA sequences in the sample encode the same CDR3. CDR3 residues: CASSPQGGAGELFF. The CDR3 DNA is TGTGCCAGCAGCCCTCAGGGGGGTGCCGGGGAGCTGTTTTTT. The chain has TRBV7-2 and TRBJ2-2; D is perhaps TRBD1 (7 bases). Trimming took 5 bases from V and 6 from J, leaving 13 bases between them. The CDR3 has 14 amino acids. Germline V CDR1 and CDR2: SGHTA, FQGNSA.

This chain joins TRBV5-1 and TRBJ1-2; D remains unclear. Germline V CDR1 and CDR2: SGHRS, YFSETQ. This CDR3 comprises 16 residues. The V and J ends lost 0 bases and 0 bases respectively, with 12 bases between them. CDR3 amino acids: CASSLEGGATNYGYTF. The DNA of the CDR3 is TGCGCCAGCAGCTTGGAAGGAGGCGCGACTAACTATGGCTACACCTTC.

Here the CDR3 reads CASSGTVTTLAEAFF. DNA for the CDR3: TGTGCCAGCAGCGGGACAGTAACAACTCTCGCTGAAGCTTTCTTT. This chain connects TRBV27 to TRBJ1-1; 7 nucleotides line up with TRBD1. Per germline, CDR1 MNHEY and CDR2 SMNVEV (reference sequence). The ends lost 6 bases at V and 6 bases at J; junction bases unmatched: 13. This CDR3 region has 15 residues.

The chain recombines TRBV6-5 with TRBJ1-2; D uncertain. This CDR3 has 13 residues. Trimming took off 6 bases at V and 2 bases at J, with 10 bases between the two ends. Germline values: CDR1 MNHEY, CDR2 SVGAGI. CDR3 nucleotides: TGTGCCAGCAGCCTCGACCTCAACTATGGCTACACCTTC. Protein product: CASSLDLNYGYTF.

V and J are TRBV11-2 and TRBJ2-5; D is possibly TRBD2 (7 bases). Trimming removed 0 bases from V and 4 bases from J, with 12 bases in between. Per germline, CDR1 SGHAT and CDR2 FQNNGV. The CDR3 is 15 residues long. The CDR3 DNA reads as TGTGCCAGCAGCTTAGATGGGGGGGGCAGAGAGACCCAGTACTTC. This gives the protein CASSLDGGGRETQYF.

This rearrangement joins TRBV30 to TRBJ2-4, with 9 nucleotides matching TRBD1. CDR1 and CDR2 from the germline V gene are GTSNPN and SVGIG (reference sequence). The J segment lost 9 bases and the V segment lost 3 bases, leaving 6 bases of the junction unmatched. There are 13 residues in the CDR3. Written as DNA, the CDR3 is TGTGCCTGGAGGGGGACAGGGTTAACCATTCAGTACTTC. As protein: CAWRGTGLTIQYF.

The chain recombines TRBV30 with TRBJ1-3; D is uncertain. CDR1 and CDR2 from the germline V gene are GTSNPN and SVGIG (reference sequence). CDR3 size: 13 residues. Trimming removed 1 base from V and 4 bases from J, with 8 bases in between. The CDR3 nucleotides are TGTGCCTGGAGTGGAGTTACAGGAAACACCATATATTTT. Its translation: CAWSGVTGNTIYF.

This clone came up a few times. The rearrangement joins TRBV7-9 to TRBJ2-3, with 9 bases lining up with TRBD2. Losses at the gene ends were 7 bases for V and 1 base for J; bases not matched to a gene: 6. Germline V gene lookup returns CDR1 SEHNR and CDR2 FQNEAQ (reference sequence). CDR3 length: 15 amino acids. In DNA form, the CDR3 reads TGTGCCAGCACCCCTAGCGGGGCGGGCACAGATACGCAGTATTTT. Translating gives CASTPSGAGTDTQYF.

About this clone: Other DNA sequences in the same sample also yield this CDR3. This chain joins TRBV5-4 and TRBJ2-7; D is undetermined. Germline CDR1 SGHNT, CDR2 YYREEE (reference sequence). Trimming took 0 bases from V and 0 from J, leaving 7 bases between them. The CDR3 is 14 residues long. CDR3 in amino acids: CASSLDSSSYEQYF. CDR3 bases: TGTGCCAGCAGCTTGGACAGTAGCTCCTACGAGCAGTACTTC.

This clone was observed a few times. V gene TRBV7-2 combines with J gene TRBJ2-3; 9 bases align to TRBD2. The V gene end was trimmed by 3 bases and the J gene end by 1 base; junction bases not matched to a gene: 2. Per germline, CDR1 SGHTA and CDR2 FQGNSA. This CDR3 spans 15 amino acids. DNA of the CDR3: TGTGCCAGCAGCTTTGGCGGGGGGGGCACAGATACGCAGTATTTT. Encoded protein: CASSFGGGGTDTQYF.

The chain combines TRBV5-1 with TRBJ2-1; D gene ambiguous. The V gene's germline CDR1 is SGHRS and CDR2 YFSETQ. There are 13 residues in the CDR3. Trimming took 0 bases from V and 5 from J, leaving 6 bases between them. The CDR3 DNA sequence: TGCGCCAGCAGCTTGGGGCCACACAATGAGCAGTTCTTC. Protein: CASSLGPHNEQFF.

At least ten counts were recorded for this clone. V gene TRBV27 combines with J gene TRBJ2-7; 7 bases line up with TRBD1. Trimming removed 8 bases from V and 1 base from J; junction bases left unmatched: 11. The CDR3 has 15 amino acids. Germline V gives CDR1 MNHEY, CDR2 SMNVEV (reference sequence). In DNA form, the CDR3 reads TGTGCCAGCGCACTGACCCTGGGACAGTCCTACGAGCAGTACTTC. Its translation is CASALTLGQSYEQYF.